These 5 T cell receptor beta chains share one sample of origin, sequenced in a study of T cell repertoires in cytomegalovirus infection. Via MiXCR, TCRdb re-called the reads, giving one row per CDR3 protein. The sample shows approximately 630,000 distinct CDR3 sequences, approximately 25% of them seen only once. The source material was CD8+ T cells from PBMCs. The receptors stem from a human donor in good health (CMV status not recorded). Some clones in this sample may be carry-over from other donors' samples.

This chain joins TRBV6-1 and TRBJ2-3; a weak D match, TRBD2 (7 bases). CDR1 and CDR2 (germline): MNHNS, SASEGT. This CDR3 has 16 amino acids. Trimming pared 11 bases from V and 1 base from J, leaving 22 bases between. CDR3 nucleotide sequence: TGTGCCTGCCTAAACGGACTAGGGGGGGGCACAGATACGCAGTATTTT. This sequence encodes CACLNGLGGGTDTQYF.

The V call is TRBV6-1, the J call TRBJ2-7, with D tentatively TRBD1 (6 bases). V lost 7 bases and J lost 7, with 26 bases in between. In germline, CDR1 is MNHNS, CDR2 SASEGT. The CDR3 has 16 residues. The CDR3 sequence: CASILRDPGHLWEQYV. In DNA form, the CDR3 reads TGTGCCAGCATCCTAAGGGATCCGGGACACCTTTGGGAGCAGTACGTC.

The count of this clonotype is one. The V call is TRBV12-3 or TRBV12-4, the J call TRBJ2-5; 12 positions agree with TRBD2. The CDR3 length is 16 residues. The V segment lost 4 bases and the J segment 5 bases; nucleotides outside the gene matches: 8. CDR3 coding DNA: TGTGCCAGCAGTTATGCTAGCGGGGGGGCAAGCGAGACCCAGTACTTC. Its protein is CASSYASGGASETQYF.

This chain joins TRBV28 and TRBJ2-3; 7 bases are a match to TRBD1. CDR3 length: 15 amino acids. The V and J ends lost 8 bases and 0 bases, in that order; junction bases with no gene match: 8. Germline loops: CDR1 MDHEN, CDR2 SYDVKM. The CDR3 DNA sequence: TGTGCCAGCGGTGCAGGGGGATCTAGCACAGATACGCAGTATTTT. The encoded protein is CASGAGGSSTDTQYF.

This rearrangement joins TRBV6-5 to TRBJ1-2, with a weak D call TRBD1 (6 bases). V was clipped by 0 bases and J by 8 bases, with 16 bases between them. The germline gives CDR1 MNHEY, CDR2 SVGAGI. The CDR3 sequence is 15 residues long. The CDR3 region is CASSYSNPGAQGYTF. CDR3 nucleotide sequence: TGTGCCAGCAGTTACTCAAACCCAGGGGCGCAGGGCTACACCTTC.